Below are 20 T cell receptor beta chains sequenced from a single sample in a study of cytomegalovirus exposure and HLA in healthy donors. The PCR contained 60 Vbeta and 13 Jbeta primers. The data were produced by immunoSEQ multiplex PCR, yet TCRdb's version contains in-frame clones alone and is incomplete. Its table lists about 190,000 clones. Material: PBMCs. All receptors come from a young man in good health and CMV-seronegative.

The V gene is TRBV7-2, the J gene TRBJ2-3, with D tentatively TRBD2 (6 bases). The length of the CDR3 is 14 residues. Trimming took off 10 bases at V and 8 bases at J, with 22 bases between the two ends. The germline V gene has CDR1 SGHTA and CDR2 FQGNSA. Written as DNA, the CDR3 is TGTGCCACTAAATTTGGGGCGGGGTTAGGTACGCAGTATTTT. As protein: CATKFGAGLGTQYF.

CDR3 nucleotide sequence: TGTGCCAGCAGTGGCGAGGGACTGCGAAGGGACTATGGCTACACCTTC. Residues: CASSGEGLRRDYGYTF. This chain links TRBV28 with TRBJ1-2, with D possibly TRBD1 on 5 matching bases. CDR3 length equals 16 residues. Germline V CDR1 and CDR2: MDHEN, SYDVKM. The V and J ends lost 5 bases and 3 bases respectively, with 19 bases between them.

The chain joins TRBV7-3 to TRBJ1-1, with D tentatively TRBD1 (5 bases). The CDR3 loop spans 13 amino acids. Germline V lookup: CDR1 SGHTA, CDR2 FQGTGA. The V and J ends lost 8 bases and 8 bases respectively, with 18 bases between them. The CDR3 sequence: CASGYTPGYEAFF. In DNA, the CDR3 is TGTGCCAGCGGCTACACTCCAGGGTACGAAGCTTTCTTT. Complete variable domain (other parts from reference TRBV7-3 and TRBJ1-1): GAGVSQTPSNKVTEKGKYVELRCDPISGHTALYWYRQSLGQGPEFLIYFQGTGAADDSGLPNDRFFAVRPEGSVSTLKIQRTERGDSAVYLCASGYTPGYEAFFGQGTRLTVV.

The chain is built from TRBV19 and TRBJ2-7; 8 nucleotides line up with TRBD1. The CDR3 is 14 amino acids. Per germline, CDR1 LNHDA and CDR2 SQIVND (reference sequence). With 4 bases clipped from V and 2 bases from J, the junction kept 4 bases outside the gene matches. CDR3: CASSTQGAAYEQYF. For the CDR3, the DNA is TGTGCCAGTAGTACGCAGGGGGCGGCCTACGAGCAGTACTTC.

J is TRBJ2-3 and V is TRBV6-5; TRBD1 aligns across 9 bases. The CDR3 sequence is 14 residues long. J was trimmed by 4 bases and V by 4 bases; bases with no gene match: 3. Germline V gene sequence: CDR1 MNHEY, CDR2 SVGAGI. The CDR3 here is CASSWDRASDTQYF. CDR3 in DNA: TGTGCCAGCAGTTGGGACAGGGCATCAGATACGCAGTATTTT.

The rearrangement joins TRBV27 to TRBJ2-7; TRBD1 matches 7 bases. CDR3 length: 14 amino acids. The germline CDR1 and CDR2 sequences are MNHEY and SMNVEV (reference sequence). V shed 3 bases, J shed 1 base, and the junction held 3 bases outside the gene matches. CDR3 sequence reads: CASSLGQISYEQYF. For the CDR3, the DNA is TGTGCCAGCAGTTTGGGACAGATTTCCTACGAGCAGTACTTC.

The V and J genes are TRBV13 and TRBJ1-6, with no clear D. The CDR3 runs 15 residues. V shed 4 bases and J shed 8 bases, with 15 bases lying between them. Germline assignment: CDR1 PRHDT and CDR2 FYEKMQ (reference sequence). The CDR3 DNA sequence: TGTGCCAGCAGCTCCTTAGAGTACTCGGATTCACCCCTCCACTTT. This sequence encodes CASSSLEYSDSPLHF.

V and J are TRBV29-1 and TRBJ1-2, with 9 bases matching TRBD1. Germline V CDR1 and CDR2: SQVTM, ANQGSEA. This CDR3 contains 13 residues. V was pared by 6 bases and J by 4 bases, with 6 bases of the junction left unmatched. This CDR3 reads CSVDRGGIYGYTF. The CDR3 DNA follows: TGCAGCGTGGACAGGGGAGGAATCTATGGCTACACCTTC. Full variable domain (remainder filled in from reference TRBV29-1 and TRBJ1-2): SAVISQKPSRDICQRGTSLTIQCQVDSQVTMMFWYRQQPGQSLTLIATANQGSEATYESGFVIDKFPISRPNLTFSTLTVSNMSPEDSSIYLCSVDRGGIYGYTFGSGTRLTVV.

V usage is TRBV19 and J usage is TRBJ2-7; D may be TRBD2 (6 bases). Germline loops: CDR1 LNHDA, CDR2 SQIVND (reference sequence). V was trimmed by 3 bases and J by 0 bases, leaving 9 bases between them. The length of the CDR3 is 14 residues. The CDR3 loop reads CASSMDGSSYEQYF. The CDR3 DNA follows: TGTGCCAGTAGTATGGACGGGAGCTCCTACGAGCAGTACTTC.

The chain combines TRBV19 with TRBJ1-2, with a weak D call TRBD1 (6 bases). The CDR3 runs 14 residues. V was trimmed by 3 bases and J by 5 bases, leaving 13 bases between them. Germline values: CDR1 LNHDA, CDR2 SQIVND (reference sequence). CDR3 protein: CASSMGGQSYGYTF. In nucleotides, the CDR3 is TGTGCCAGTAGTATGGGGGGGCAGTCGTATGGCTACACCTTC.

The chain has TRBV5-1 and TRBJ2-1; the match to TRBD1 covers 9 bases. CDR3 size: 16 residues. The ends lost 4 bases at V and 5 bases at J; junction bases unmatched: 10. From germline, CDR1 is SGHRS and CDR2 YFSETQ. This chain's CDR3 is CASSQRPGQGNNEQFF. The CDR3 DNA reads TGCGCCAGCAGCCAGAGGCCGGGACAGGGCAACAATGAGCAGTTCTTC.

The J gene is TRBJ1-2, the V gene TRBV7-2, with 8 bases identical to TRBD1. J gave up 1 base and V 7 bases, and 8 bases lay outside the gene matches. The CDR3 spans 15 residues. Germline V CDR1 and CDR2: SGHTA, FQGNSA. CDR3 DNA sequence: TGTGCCAGCATCGTAGGACAGGGACTTAACTATGGCTACACCTTC. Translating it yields CASIVGQGLNYGYTF.

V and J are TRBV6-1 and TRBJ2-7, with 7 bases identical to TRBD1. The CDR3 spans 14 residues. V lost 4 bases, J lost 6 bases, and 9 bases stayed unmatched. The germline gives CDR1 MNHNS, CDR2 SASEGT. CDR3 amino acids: CASSGGTVNGEQYF. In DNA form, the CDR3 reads TGTGCCAGCAGTGGGGGGACAGTTAACGGCGAGCAGTACTTC.

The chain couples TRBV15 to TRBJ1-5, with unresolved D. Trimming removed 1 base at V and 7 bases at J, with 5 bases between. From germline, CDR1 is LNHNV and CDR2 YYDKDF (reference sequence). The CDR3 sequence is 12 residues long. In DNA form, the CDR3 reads TGTGCCACCAGCAGAGGAGGACAGCCCCAGCATTTT. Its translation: CATSRGGQPQHF.

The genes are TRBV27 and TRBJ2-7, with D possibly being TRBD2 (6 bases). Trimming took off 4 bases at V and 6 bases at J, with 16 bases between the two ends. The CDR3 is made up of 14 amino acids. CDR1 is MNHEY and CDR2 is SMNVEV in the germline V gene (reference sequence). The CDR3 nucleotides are TGTGCCAGCAGTTCCCCCGGGGCTAGCGCCGAGCAGTACTTC. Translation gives CASSSPGASAEQYF.

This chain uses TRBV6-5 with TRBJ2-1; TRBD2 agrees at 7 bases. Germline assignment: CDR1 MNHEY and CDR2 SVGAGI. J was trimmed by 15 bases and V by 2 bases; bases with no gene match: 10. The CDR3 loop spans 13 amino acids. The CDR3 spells CASSYTSGASWFF. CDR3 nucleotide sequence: TGTGCCAGCAGTTACACCAGCGGGGCAAGTTGGTTCTTC.

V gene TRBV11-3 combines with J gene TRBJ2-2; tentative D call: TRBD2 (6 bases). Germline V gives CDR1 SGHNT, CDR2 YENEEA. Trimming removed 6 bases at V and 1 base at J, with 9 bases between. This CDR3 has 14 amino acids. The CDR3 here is CASSEGLNTGELFF. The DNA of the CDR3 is TGTGCCAGCAGTGAGGGACTGAACACCGGGGAGCTGTTTTTT.

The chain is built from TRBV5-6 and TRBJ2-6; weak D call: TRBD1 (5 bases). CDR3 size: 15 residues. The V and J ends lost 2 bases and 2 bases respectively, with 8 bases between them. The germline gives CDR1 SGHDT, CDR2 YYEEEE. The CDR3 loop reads CASSFGRAGANVLTF. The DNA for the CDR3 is TGTGCCAGCAGCTTCGGCAGGGCTGGGGCCAACGTCCTGACTTTC.

As DNA, the CDR3 is TGTGCCAGCAGCCCAGGACTAAGCGGGGGGGACGAGCAGTACTTC. This sequence encodes CASSPGLSGGDEQYF. The chain combines TRBV7-7 with TRBJ2-7; 10 nucleotides line up with TRBD2. The junction had 9 bases not matched to a gene; V was cut back by 5 bases and J by 5 bases. Germline CDR1 is SSHAT and CDR2 is FNYEAQ (reference sequence). This CDR3 region has 15 residues.

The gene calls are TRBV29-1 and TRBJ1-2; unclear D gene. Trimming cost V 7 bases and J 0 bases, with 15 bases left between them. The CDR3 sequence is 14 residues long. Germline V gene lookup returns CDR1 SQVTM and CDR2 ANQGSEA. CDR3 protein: CSGARLQTNYGYTF. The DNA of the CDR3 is TGCAGCGGCGCCAGATTACAGACTAACTATGGCTACACCTTC.